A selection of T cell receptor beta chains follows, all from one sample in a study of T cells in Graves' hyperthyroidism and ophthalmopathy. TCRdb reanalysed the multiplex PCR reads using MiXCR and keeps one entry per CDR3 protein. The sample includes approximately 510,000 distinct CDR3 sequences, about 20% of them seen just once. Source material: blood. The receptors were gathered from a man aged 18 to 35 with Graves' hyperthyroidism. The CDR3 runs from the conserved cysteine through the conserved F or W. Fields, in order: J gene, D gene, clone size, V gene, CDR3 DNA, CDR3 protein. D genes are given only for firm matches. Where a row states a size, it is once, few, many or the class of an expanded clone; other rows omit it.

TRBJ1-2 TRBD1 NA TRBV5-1 TGCGCCAGCAGCTTAGGGGACAGGCAGAACTATGGCTACACCTTC CASSLGDRQNYGYTF
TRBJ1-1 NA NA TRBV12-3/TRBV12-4 TGTGCCAGCAGTTTGAGGCGGGTCACTGAAGCTTTCTTT CASSLRRVTEAFF
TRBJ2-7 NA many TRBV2 TGTGCCAGCAGCGGAGGGGGCACCTACGAGCAGTACTTC CASSGGGTYEQYF
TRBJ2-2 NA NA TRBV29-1 TGCAGCGTGTACGCCTACACCGGGGAGCTGTTTTTT CSVYAYTGELFF
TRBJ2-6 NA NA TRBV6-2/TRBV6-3 TGTGCCAGCAGCATCGATCCTGGGGCCAACGTCCTGACTTTC CASSIDPGANVLTF
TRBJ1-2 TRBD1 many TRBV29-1 TGCAGCGTTGAAGCCCCGACAGGGCACATTCGGACCGTGAACTATGGCTACACCTTC CSVEAPTGHIRTVNYGYTF
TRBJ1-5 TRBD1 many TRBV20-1 TGCAGTGCTGGGACAGGGGGCGTGAATCAGCCCCAGCATTTT CSAGTGGVNQPQHF
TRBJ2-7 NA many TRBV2 TGTGCCAGCAAGGTTGGGTACGAGCAGTACTTC CASKVGYEQYF
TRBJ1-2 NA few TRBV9 TGTGCCAGCAGCGTTAACACGGGAAGCTATGGCTACACCTTC CASSVNTGSYGYTF
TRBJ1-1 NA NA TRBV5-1 TGCGCCAGCAGTTCTGGCAGGGACCCTGAAGCTTTCTTT CASSSGRDPEAFF
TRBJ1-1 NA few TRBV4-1 TGCGCCAGCAGCCAATTAAGATCCCAGGGGATGAACACTGAAGCTTTCTTT CASSQLRSQGMNTEAFF
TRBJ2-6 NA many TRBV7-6 TGTGCCAGCAGTAGAAGGGGTCCTGGGGCCAACGTCCTGACTTTC CASSRRGPGANVLTF
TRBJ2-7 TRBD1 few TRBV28 TGTGCCAGCAGCAAGCCGGGACAGGGGGCATACGAGCAGTACTTC CASSKPGQGAYEQYF
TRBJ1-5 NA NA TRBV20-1 TGCAGTGCTAGTCAAAGCAATCAGCCCCAGCATTTT CSASQSNQPQHF
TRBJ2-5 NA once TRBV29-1 TGCAGCGTTACAACAGGGTCGGAGGCCTACTTC CSVTTGSEAYF
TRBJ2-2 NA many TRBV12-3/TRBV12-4 TGTGCCAGCACTAACCCAAGGGACATAAAAATAACCGGGGAGCTGTTTTTT CASTNPRDIKITGELFF
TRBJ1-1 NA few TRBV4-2 TGTGCCAGCAGCCAAGTTGACCTGGGGCCACGATCTGAAGCTTTCTTT CASSQVDLGPRSEAFF
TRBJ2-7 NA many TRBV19 TGTGCCAGTAGTATCGCCGGCAGGGCCTACGAGCAGTACTTC CASSIAGRAYEQYF